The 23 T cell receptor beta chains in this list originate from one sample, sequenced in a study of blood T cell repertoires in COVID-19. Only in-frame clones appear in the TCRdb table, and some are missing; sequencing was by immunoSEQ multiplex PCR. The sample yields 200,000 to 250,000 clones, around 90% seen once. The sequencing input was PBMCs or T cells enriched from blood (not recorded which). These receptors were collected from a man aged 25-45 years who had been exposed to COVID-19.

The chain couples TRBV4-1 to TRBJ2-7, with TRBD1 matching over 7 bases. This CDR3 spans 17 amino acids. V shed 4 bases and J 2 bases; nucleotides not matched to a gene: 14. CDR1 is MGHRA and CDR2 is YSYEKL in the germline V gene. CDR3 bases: TGCGCCAGCAGCCCTCAGCCCTCAGGGGGATCAGCCTACGAGCAGTACTTC. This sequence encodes CASSPQPSGGSAYEQYF.

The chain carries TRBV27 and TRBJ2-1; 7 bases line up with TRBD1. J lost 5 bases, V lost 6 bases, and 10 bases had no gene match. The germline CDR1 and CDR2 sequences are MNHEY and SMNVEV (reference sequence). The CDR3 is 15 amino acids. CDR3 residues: CASRRRQGPNNEQFF. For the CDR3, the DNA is TGTGCCAGCAGGAGACGACAGGGTCCTAACAATGAGCAGTTCTTC.

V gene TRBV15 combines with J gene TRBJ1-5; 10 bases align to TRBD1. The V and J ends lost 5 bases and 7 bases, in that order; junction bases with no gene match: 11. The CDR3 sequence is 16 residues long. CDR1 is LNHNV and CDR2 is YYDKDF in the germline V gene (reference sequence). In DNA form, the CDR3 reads TGTGCCACCAGCCGCCGGGACAGGGGTGAAGGGCAGCCCCAGCATTTT. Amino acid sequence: CATSRRDRGEGQPQHF.

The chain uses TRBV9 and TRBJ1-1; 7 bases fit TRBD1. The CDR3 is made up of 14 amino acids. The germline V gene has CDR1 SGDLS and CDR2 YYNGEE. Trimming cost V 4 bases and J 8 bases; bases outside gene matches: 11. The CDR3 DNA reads TGTGCCAGCAGCCCCCGGCCAGGGGGTGAAGAAGCTTTCTTT. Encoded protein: CASSPRPGGEEAFF.

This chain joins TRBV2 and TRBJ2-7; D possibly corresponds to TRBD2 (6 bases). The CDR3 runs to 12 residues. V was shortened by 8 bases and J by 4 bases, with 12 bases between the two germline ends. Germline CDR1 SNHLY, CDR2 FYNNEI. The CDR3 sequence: CASSGTRYEQYF. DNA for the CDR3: TGTGCCAGCTCCGGGACTCGATACGAGCAGTACTTC.

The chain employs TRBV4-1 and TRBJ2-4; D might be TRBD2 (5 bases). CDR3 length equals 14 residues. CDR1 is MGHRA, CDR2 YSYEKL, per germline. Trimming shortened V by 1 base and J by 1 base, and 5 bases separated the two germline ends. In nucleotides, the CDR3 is TGCGCCAGCAGCCAAGCGGGGGCCAAAAACATTCAGTACTTC. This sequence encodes CASSQAGAKNIQYF.

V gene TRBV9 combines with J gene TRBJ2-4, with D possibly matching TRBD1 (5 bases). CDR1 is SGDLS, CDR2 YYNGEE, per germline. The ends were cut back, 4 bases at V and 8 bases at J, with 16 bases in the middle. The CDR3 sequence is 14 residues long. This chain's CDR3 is CASSPQGGRDIQYF. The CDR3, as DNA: TGTGCCAGCAGCCCTCAGGGTGGAAGGGACATTCAGTACTTC. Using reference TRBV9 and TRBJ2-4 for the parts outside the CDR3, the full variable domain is DSGVTQTPKHLITATGQRVTLRCSPRSGDLSVYWYQQSLDQGLQFLIQYYNGEERAKGNILERFSAQQFPDLHSELNLSSLELGDSALYFCASSPQGGRDIQYFGAGTRLSVL.

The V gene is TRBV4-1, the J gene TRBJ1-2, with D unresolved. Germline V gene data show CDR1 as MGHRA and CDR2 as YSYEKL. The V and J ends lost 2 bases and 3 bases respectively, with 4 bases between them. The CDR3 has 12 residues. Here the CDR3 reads CASSQQDYGYTF. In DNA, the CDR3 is TGCGCCAGCAGCCAACAGGACTATGGCTACACCTTC.

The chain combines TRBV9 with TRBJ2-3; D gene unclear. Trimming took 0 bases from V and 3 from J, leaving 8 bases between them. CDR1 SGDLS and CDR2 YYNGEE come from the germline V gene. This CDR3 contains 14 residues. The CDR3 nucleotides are TGTGCCAGCAGCGTAGAGTTCAGTACAGATACGCAGTATTTT. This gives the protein CASSVEFSTDTQYF.

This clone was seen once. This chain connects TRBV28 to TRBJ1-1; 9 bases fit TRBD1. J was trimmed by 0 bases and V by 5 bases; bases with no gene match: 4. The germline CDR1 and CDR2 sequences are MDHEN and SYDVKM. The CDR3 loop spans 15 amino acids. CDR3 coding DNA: TGTGCCAGCAGTGGGACAGGGCCAGTGAACACTGAAGCTTTCTTT. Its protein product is CASSGTGPVNTEAFF. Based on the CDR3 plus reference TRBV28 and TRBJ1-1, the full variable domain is DVKVTQSSRYLVKRTGEKVFLECVQDMDHENMFWYRQDPGLGLRLIYFSYDVKMKEKGDIPEGYSVSREKKERFSLILESASTNQTSMYLCASSGTGPVNTEAFFGQGTRLTVV.

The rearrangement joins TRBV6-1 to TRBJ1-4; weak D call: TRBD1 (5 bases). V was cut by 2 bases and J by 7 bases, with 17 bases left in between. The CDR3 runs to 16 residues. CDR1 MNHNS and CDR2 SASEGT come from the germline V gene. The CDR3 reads CASSERGGAAGEKLFF. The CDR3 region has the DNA TGTGCCAGCAGTGAAAGGGGTGGGGCAGCCGGTGAAAAACTGTTTTTT.

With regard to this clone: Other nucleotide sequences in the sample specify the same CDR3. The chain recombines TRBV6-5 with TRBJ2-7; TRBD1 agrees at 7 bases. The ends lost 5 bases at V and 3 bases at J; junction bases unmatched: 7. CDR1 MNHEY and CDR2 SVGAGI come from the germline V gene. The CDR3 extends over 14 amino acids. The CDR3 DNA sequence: TGTGCCAGCAGTACGACAGGGTCCCTCTACGAGCAGTACTTC. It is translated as CASSTTGSLYEQYF.

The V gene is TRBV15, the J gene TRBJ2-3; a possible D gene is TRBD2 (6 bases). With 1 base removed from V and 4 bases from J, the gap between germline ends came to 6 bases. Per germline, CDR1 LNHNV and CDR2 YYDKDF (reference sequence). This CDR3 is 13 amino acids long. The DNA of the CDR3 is TGTGCCACCAGCAGAGGGGGGGCAGATACGCAGTATTTT. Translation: CATSRGGADTQYF.

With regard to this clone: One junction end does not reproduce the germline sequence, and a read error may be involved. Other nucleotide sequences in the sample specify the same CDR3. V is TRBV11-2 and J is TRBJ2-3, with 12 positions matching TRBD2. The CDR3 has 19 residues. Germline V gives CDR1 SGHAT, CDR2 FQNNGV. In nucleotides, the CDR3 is TGTGCCAGCAGCCCCATTCGACGACTAGCGGGGGCCTTCACAGATACACAGTATTTT. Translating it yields CASSPIRRLAGAFTDTQYF.

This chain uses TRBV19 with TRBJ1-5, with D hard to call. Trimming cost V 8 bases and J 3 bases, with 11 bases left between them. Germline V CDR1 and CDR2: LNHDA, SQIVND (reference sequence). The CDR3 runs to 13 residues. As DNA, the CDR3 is TGTGCCAGTGGAGCGGGAGTCAATCAGCCCCAGCATTTT. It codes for CASGAGVNQPQHF. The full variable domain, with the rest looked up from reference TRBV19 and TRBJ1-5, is DGGITQSPKYLFRKEGQNVTLSCEQNLNHDAMYWYRQDPGQGLRLIYYSQIVNDFQKGDIAEGYSVSREKKESFPLTVTSAQKNPTAFYLCASGAGVNQPQHFGDGTRLSIL.

DNA of the CDR3: TGCAGTGCTAGAGAGGACAGTAAAGCTTTCTTT. Protein sequence: CSAREDSKAFF. This chain connects TRBV20-1 to TRBJ1-1, with D possibly TRBD1 on 6 matching bases. This CDR3 comprises 11 residues. Trimming shortened V by 0 bases and J by 9 bases, and 8 bases separated the two germline ends. From germline, CDR1 is DFQATT and CDR2 SNEGSKA (reference sequence).

The CDR3 sequence is CASSSQQGQPQHF. CDR3 nucleotides: TGTGCCAGCAGCTCCCAACAGGGACAGCCCCAGCATTTT. The chain employs TRBV7-8 and TRBJ1-5; TRBD1 might be the D (6 bases). The CDR3 is 13 amino acids. The germline V and J ends were trimmed by 4 bases and 7 bases, with 11 bases remaining between them. Germline CDR1 is SGHVS and CDR2 is FQNEAQ.

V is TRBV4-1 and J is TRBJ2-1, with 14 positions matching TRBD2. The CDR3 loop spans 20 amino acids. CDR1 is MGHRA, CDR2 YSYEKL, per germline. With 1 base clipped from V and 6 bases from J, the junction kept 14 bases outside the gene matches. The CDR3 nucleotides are TGCGCCAGCAGCCAAGTTCACGGACTAGCGGGGGGCGCTGTCCCCAATGAGCAGTTCTTC. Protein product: CASSQVHGLAGGAVPNEQFF.

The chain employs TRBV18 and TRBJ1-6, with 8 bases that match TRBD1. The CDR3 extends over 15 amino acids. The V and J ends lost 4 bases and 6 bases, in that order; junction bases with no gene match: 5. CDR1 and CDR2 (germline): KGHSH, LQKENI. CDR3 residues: CASSLGDRLNSPLHF. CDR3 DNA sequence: TGTGCCAGCTCACTCGGGGACAGGCTTAATTCACCCCTCCACTTT.

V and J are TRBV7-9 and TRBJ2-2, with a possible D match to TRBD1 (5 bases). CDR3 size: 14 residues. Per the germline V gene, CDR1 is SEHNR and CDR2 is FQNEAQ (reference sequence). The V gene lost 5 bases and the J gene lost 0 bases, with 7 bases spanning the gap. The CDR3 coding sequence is TGTGCCAGCAGCGTACAGGCGAACACCGGGGAGCTGTTTTTT. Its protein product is CASSVQANTGELFF. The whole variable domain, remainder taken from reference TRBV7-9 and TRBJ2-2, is DTGVSQNPRHKITKRGQNVTFRCDPISEHNRLYWYRQTLGQGPEFLTYFQNEAQLEKSRLLSDRFSAERPKGSFSTLEIQRTEQGDSAMYLCASSVQANTGELFFGEGSRLTVL.

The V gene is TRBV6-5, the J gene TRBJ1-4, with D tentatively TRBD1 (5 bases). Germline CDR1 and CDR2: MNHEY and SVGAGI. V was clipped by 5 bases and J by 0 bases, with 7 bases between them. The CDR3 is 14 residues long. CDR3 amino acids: CASSRQPTNEKLFF. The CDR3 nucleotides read TGTGCCAGCAGTCGACAGCCAACTAATGAAAAACTGTTTTTT.

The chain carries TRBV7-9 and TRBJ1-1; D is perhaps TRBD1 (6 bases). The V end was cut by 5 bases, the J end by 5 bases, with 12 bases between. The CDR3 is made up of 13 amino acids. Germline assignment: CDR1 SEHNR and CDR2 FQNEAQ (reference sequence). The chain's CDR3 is CASSISGVTEAFF. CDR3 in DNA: TGTGCCAGCAGCATCTCAGGGGTGACTGAAGCTTTCTTT.

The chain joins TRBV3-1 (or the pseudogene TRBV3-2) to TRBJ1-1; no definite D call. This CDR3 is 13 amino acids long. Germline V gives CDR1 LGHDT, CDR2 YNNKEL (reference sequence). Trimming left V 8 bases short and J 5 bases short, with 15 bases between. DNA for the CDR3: TGTGCCAGCCGCCGGGAGATCGGGACTGAAGCTTTCTTT. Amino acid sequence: CASRREIGTEAFF.